The 5 T cell receptor beta chains listed next were all sequenced from one sample in a study of blood T cell repertoires in COVID-19. The repertoire was sequenced with immunoSEQ multiplex PCR; TCRdb's copy has only in-frame clones and lacks some. The sample has roughly 68,000 clones, 75% to 90% seen once; the top ten hold 15% to 20%. The source material was peripheral blood. The receptors were gathered from an elderly woman with acute or convalescent COVID-19.

This clone was observed once. J is TRBJ2-1 and V is TRBV3-1 (or the pseudogene TRBV3-2); 11 positions match TRBD2. The CDR3 consists of 15 residues. CDR1 and CDR2 from the germline V gene are LGHDT and YNNKEL (reference sequence). The ends lost 5 bases at V and 3 bases at J; junction bases unmatched: 3. The CDR3 spells CASSISGRDYNEQFF. For the CDR3, the DNA is TGTGCCAGCAGCATTAGCGGGAGGGACTACAATGAGCAGTTCTTC.

V usage is TRBV11-1 and J usage is TRBJ1-2; unclear D gene. V was shortened by 0 bases and J by 8 bases, with 10 bases between the two germline ends. Germline V gene sequence: CDR1 SGHAT, CDR2 FQDESV (reference sequence). The CDR3 sequence is 13 residues long. CDR3 loop: CASSLAGSGGYTF. CDR3 coding DNA: TGTGCCAGCAGCTTAGCAGGGAGTGGCGGCTACACCTTC.

The chain joins TRBV30 to TRBJ2-5; D is perhaps TRBD1 (5 bases). The CDR3 has 13 residues. Germline CDR1 reads GTSNPN; CDR2 reads SVGIG (reference sequence). V was cut by 2 bases and J by 4 bases, with 11 bases left in between. CDR3 in DNA: TGTGCCTGGAGTAAAGGGGTTCGAGAGACCCAGTACTTC. Translated: CAWSKGVRETQYF.

This chain's CDR3 is CATSELTTGRAFF. CDR3 bases: TGTGCCACCAGTGAACTTACGACAGGGCGGGCTTTCTTT. The chain combines TRBV24-1 with TRBJ1-1, with 7 bases lining up with TRBD1. Trimming at V came to 4 bases and at J to 11 bases, leaving 9 bases not matched to a gene. CDR1 KGHDR and CDR2 SFDVKD come from the germline V gene. The CDR3 runs to 13 residues.

J is TRBJ1-2 and V is TRBV30; the D is unclear. The V gene's germline CDR1 is GTSNPN and CDR2 SVGIG (reference sequence). This CDR3 spans 17 amino acids. V dropped 0 bases and J dropped 1 base, with 18 bases sitting between them. The CDR3 sequence is CAWSVTAGRIHNYGYTF. The DNA of the CDR3 is TGTGCCTGGAGTGTAACGGCAGGCCGGATACATAACTATGGCTACACCTTC.